This T cell receptor (beta chain) was profiled in a study of Ad26.COV2.S vaccination and SARS-CoV-2 variants. Whole-study results and caveats: There was reportedly substantial breadth in spike-specific CD8+ and CD4+ T cell responses after vaccination. Using TCR breadth and depth analyses may have led to underestimated total T cell responses.

CDR1 SGHTA and CDR2 FQGNSA come from the germline V gene. This CDR3 contains 13 residues. The germline V and J ends were trimmed by 3 bases and 5 bases, with 7 bases remaining between them. Documented treatment: roughly 18 received Ad26.COV2.S at low or high dose, single or two shots; roughly five received placebo; per-sample allocation not given. Specimens were obtained on day 63 following the first vaccine or placebo injection. Whoever gave the sample was an adult aged 18-55 years in Boston. In the case of this clone: Antigen specificity is unknown.

The method was immunoSEQ multiplex PCR; TCRdb's version includes in-frame clones alone and lacks a portion of them. The table includes over 400,000 clones, 75% to 90% detected once. This specimen was peripheral blood, taken in a trial of Ad26.COV2.S vaccine versus placebo. The sequence was collected from a person between 18 and 65 years old who received the Ad26.COV2.S COVID-19 vaccine or a placebo. The gene calls are TRBV7-2 and TRBJ2-2; D is perhaps TRBD1 (5 bases). The CDR3 DNA reads TGTGCCAGCAGCTTCAGGGAAACCGGGGAGCTGTTTTTT. As protein: CASSFRETGELFF.